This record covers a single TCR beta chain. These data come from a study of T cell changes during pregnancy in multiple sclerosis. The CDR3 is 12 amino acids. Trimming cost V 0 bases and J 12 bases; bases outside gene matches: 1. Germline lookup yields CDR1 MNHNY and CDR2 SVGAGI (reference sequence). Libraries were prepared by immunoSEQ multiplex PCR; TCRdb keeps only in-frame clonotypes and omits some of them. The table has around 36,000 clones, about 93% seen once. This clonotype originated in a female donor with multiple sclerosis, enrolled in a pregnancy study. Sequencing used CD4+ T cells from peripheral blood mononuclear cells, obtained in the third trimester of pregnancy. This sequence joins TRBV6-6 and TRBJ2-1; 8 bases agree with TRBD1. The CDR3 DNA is TGTGCCAGCAGTTACTCCGGACAGGGGCAGTTCTTC. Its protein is CASSYSGQGQFF.